This is a list of T cell receptor beta chains from one sample in a study of blood T cells in healthy people across ages. TCRdb reanalysed the 5' RACE reads using MiXCR and keeps one entry per CDR3 protein. The sample holds roughly 800,000 distinct CDR3 sequences, around a quarter seen once. This sample also belongs to another study, concerning T cells of mothers and their children.

The sample consisted of blood. These receptors were collected from a boy between 5 and 17 years old in good health. Both conserved end residues are part of each CDR3. Each record gives: V gene, J gene, D gene, clone size, CDR3 protein, CDR3 DNA. A D gene is named only where the DNA matches it firmly. The size of a clone is reported for some rows only, either as once, few or many, or as a class for expanded clones.

v_call: TRBV7-6
j_call: TRBJ2-5
d_call: .
clone_size: few
cdr3_aa: CASSLRGVQGKETQYF
cdr3_nt: TGTGCCAGCAGCCTAAGAGGGGTACAAGGAAAAGAGACCCAGTACTTC

v_call: TRBV28
j_call: TRBJ1-6
d_call: .
clone_size: few
cdr3_aa: CASSEQGGGNSPLHF
cdr3_nt: TGTGCCAGCAGCGAACAGGGTGGCGGTAATTCACCCCTCCACTTT

v_call: TRBV24-1
j_call: TRBJ1-1
d_call: .
clone_size: .
cdr3_aa: CATSDAGTTPVRAFF
cdr3_nt: TGCGCCACCAGTGACGCCGGGACAACTCCCGTGAGAGCTTTCTTT

v_call: TRBV7-2
j_call: TRBJ2-3
d_call: TRBD1
clone_size: few
cdr3_aa: CASSQGVTQYF
cdr3_nt: TGTGCCAGCAGTCAGGGGGTGACGCAGTATTTT

v_call: TRBV3-1
j_call: TRBJ2-7
d_call: .
clone_size: .
cdr3_aa: CASQAPSYEQYF
cdr3_nt: TGTGCCAGTCAAGCACCCTCCTACGAGCAGTACTTC

v_call: TRBV4-1
j_call: TRBJ2-2
d_call: .
clone_size: .
cdr3_aa: CASSPDRGGETGELFF
cdr3_nt: TGCGCCAGCAGCCCCGACAGGGGAGGGGAGACCGGGGAGCTGTTTTTT

v_call: TRBV6-2/TRBV6-3
j_call: TRBJ2-1
d_call: .
clone_size: few
cdr3_aa: CASSSWTAYNEQFF
cdr3_nt: TGTGCCAGCAGTTCCTGGACAGCCTACAATGAGCAGTTCTTC

v_call: TRBV15
j_call: TRBJ2-6
d_call: .
clone_size: few
cdr3_aa: CATSRTLISGANVLTF
cdr3_nt: TGTGCCACCTCACGAACACTCATCTCTGGGGCCAACGTCCTGACTTTC

v_call: TRBV10-3
j_call: TRBJ2-5
d_call: TRBD2
clone_size: few
cdr3_aa: CAISEPSGGPETQYF
cdr3_nt: TGTGCCATCAGTGAGCCTAGCGGGGGGCCGGAGACCCAGTACTTC

v_call: TRBV29-1
j_call: TRBJ2-7
d_call: .
clone_size: few
cdr3_aa: CSAETGNYEQYF
cdr3_nt: TGCAGCGCTGAAACAGGGAACTACGAGCAGTACTTC

v_call: TRBV15
j_call: TRBJ2-3
d_call: TRBD2
clone_size: few
cdr3_aa: CATSSRGADTQYF
cdr3_nt: TGTGCCACCAGCAGCCGGGGGGCAGATACGCAGTATTTT

v_call: TRBV5-4
j_call: TRBJ2-5
d_call: TRBD1
clone_size: few
cdr3_aa: CASSVTGTGQETQYF
cdr3_nt: TGTGCCAGCAGCGTAACCGGGACAGGGCAAGAGACCCAGTACTTC

v_call: TRBV28
j_call: TRBJ2-7
d_call: .
clone_size: .
cdr3_aa: CASSLLQYSYKQYF
cdr3_nt: TGTGCCAGCAGTTTATTGCAGTACTCCTACAAGCAGTACTTC

v_call: TRBV28
j_call: TRBJ2-3
d_call: TRBD2
clone_size: .
cdr3_aa: CASSLSSLAGGLYTQYF
cdr3_nt: TGTGCCAGCAGTTTATCCTCACTAGCGGGGGGGCTTTATACGCAGTATTTT

v_call: TRBV6-5
j_call: TRBJ1-1
d_call: .
clone_size: few
cdr3_aa: CASTQSAVNTEAFF
cdr3_nt: TGTGCCAGCACCCAGTCGGCAGTGAACACTGAAGCTTTCTTT

v_call: TRBV13
j_call: TRBJ2-7
d_call: .
clone_size: few
cdr3_aa: CASRQEEAYEQYF
cdr3_nt: TGTGCCAGCAGGCAGGAAGAGGCCTACGAGCAGTACTTC

v_call: TRBV3-1
j_call: TRBJ1-2
d_call: .
clone_size: .
cdr3_aa: CASSQGGKGYGYTF
cdr3_nt: TGTGCCAGCAGCCAAGGGGGTAAGGGCTATGGCTACACCTTC

v_call: TRBV3-1
j_call: TRBJ2-1
d_call: .
clone_size: few
cdr3_aa: CASSQDLRPHEQFF
cdr3_nt: TGTGCCAGCAGCCAAGATCTAAGGCCCCATGAGCAGTTCTTC

v_call: TRBV7-6
j_call: TRBJ2-5
d_call: .
clone_size: once
cdr3_aa: CASNLVEWETQYF
cdr3_nt: TGTGCCAGCAACTTAGTGGAGTGGGAGACCCAGTACTTC

v_call: TRBV27
j_call: TRBJ2-4
d_call: TRBD1
clone_size: few
cdr3_aa: CASSVTTGDIQYF
cdr3_nt: TGTGCCAGCAGTGTCACGACAGGGGACATTCAGTACTTC

v_call: TRBV7-3
j_call: TRBJ1-3
d_call: .
clone_size: few
cdr3_aa: CASSLTSGSGNTIYF
cdr3_nt: TGTGCCAGCAGCTTAACATCAGGCTCTGGAAACACCATATATTTT

v_call: TRBV7-2
j_call: TRBJ2-7
d_call: .
clone_size: .
cdr3_aa: CASSLRYRPDYYEQYF
cdr3_nt: TGTGCCAGCAGCCTAAGGTACCGGCCGGACTATTACGAGCAGTACTTC

v_call: TRBV7-9
j_call: TRBJ2-5
d_call: TRBD2
clone_size: .
cdr3_aa: CASSKRGNQETQYF
cdr3_nt: TGTGCCAGCAGCAAGCGGGGGAACCAAGAGACCCAGTACTTC

v_call: TRBV11-2
j_call: TRBJ2-2
d_call: TRBD2
clone_size: few
cdr3_aa: CASSSPQREWLFF
cdr3_nt: TGTGCCAGCAGCTCCCCTCAGCGGGAGTGGCTGTTTTTT

v_call: TRBV18
j_call: TRBJ1-1
d_call: TRBD1
clone_size: few
cdr3_aa: CASSPQTGGTEAFF
cdr3_nt: TGTGCCAGCTCACCTCAGACAGGGGGGACTGAAGCTTTCTTT

v_call: TRBV6-6
j_call: TRBJ1-1
d_call: .
clone_size: .
cdr3_aa: CASSYPGRSPEAFF
cdr3_nt: TGTGCCAGCAGTTACCCAGGACGTTCTCCTGAAGCTTTCTTT

v_call: TRBV2
j_call: TRBJ2-7
d_call: .
clone_size: .
cdr3_aa: CASGPDANRMGYEQYF
cdr3_nt: TGTGCCAGCGGACCCGATGCAAACAGAATGGGGTACGAGCAGTACTTC

v_call: TRBV28
j_call: TRBJ1-5
d_call: .
clone_size: .
cdr3_aa: CASSLGVGNQPQHF
cdr3_nt: TGTGCCAGCAGTTTGGGGGTAGGCAATCAGCCCCAGCATTTT

v_call: TRBV28
j_call: TRBJ2-1
d_call: .
clone_size: few
cdr3_aa: CASSLGSRGADNEQFF
cdr3_nt: TGTGCCAGCAGTTTAGGGAGTCGGGGTGCAGACAATGAGCAGTTCTTC

v_call: TRBV6-2/TRBV6-3
j_call: TRBJ2-1
d_call: .
clone_size: few
cdr3_aa: CASSAHNEQFF
cdr3_nt: TGTGCCAGCAGTGCGCACAATGAGCAGTTCTTC

v_call: TRBV12-3/TRBV12-4
j_call: TRBJ2-5
d_call: TRBD2
clone_size: .
cdr3_aa: CASSLDGGSPQETQYF
cdr3_nt: TGTGCCAGCAGTTTAGATGGCGGGAGTCCCCAAGAGACCCAGTACTTC

v_call: TRBV7-9
j_call: TRBJ2-3
d_call: .
clone_size: .
cdr3_aa: CASSSSGTPDTQYF
cdr3_nt: TGTGCCAGCAGCTCCTCGGGGACCCCAGATACGCAGTATTTT

v_call: TRBV24-1
j_call: TRBJ2-5
d_call: TRBD1
clone_size: .
cdr3_aa: CATSGQGETQYF
cdr3_nt: TGTGCCACCAGTGGACAGGGAGAGACCCAGTACTTC

v_call: TRBV20-1
j_call: TRBJ2-5
d_call: TRBD2
clone_size: few
cdr3_aa: CSATRTLAGVRETQYF
cdr3_nt: TGCAGTGCCACCAGGACCTTAGCGGGAGTTAGGGAGACCCAGTACTTC

v_call: TRBV6-6
j_call: TRBJ2-4
d_call: TRBD1
clone_size: .
cdr3_aa: CASSSVGGENIQYF
cdr3_nt: TGTGCCAGCAGTTCCGTAGGGGGCGAAAACATTCAGTACTTC

v_call: TRBV29-1
j_call: TRBJ2-7
d_call: .
clone_size: few
cdr3_aa: CSVDDDSLYEQYF
cdr3_nt: TGCAGCGTAGACGATGACAGTCTCTACGAGCAGTACTTC

v_call: TRBV6-1
j_call: TRBJ1-5
d_call: .
clone_size: .
cdr3_aa: CASSPRGSWGNQPQHF
cdr3_nt: TGTGCCAGCAGCCCACGAGGCTCCTGGGGGAATCAGCCCCAGCATTTT

v_call: TRBV20-1
j_call: TRBJ2-1
d_call: .
clone_size: few
cdr3_aa: CSGPGRLSNEQFF
cdr3_nt: TGCAGTGGCCCCGGTCGTTTAAGCAATGAGCAGTTCTTC

v_call: TRBV12-3/TRBV12-4
j_call: TRBJ2-7
d_call: .
clone_size: .
cdr3_aa: CASSLTARSYEQYF
cdr3_nt: TGTGCCAGCAGTTTAACAGCTCGCTCCTACGAGCAGTACTTC

v_call: TRBV4-2
j_call: TRBJ1-1
d_call: TRBD1
clone_size: few
cdr3_aa: CASSQDGTVMNTEAFF
cdr3_nt: TGTGCCAGCAGCCAAGATGGGACAGTCATGAACACTGAAGCTTTCTTT

v_call: TRBV5-1
j_call: TRBJ2-1
d_call: TRBD2
clone_size: .
cdr3_aa: CASSLVLAGSDEQFF
cdr3_nt: TGCGCCAGCAGCTTGGTACTAGCGGGGAGCGATGAGCAGTTCTTC

v_call: TRBV20-1
j_call: TRBJ1-1
d_call: .
clone_size: .
cdr3_aa: CSARSGSLTEAFF
cdr3_nt: TGCAGTGCTAGATCTGGGTCCCTCACTGAAGCTTTCTTT

v_call: TRBV5-1
j_call: TRBJ2-7
d_call: .
clone_size: .
cdr3_aa: CASSLAWQNYEQYF
cdr3_nt: TGCGCCAGCAGCTTGGCATGGCAGAACTACGAGCAGTACTTC

v_call: TRBV4-3
j_call: TRBJ1-3
d_call: .
clone_size: .
cdr3_aa: CASSQDRFSGNTIYF
cdr3_nt: TGCGCCAGCAGCCAAGATCGATTTAGCGGAAACACCATATATTTT

v_call: TRBV6-5
j_call: TRBJ1-5
d_call: .
clone_size: .
cdr3_aa: CASRDSGAVSQPQHF
cdr3_nt: TGTGCCAGCAGGGACTCAGGGGCCGTAAGTCAGCCCCAGCATTTT

v_call: TRBV6-1
j_call: TRBJ2-7
d_call: TRBD1
clone_size: once
cdr3_aa: CASSENPGQGREQYF
cdr3_nt: TGTGCCAGCAGTGAAAACCCCGGACAGGGACGCGAGCAGTACTTC

v_call: TRBV20-1
j_call: TRBJ2-5
d_call: .
clone_size: .
cdr3_aa: CSARETRTTTRGTQYF
cdr3_nt: TGCAGTGCTAGAGAAACACGGACCACTACACGAGGAACCCAGTACTTC

v_call: TRBV6-5
j_call: TRBJ1-4
d_call: TRBD1
clone_size: .
cdr3_aa: CASSYHGQGAQGDEKLFF
cdr3_nt: TGTGCCAGCAGTTACCACGGACAGGGGGCTCAGGGGGATGAAAAACTGTTTTTT

v_call: TRBV14
j_call: TRBJ1-5
d_call: TRBD1
clone_size: few
cdr3_aa: CASSQTTGTGDPCNQPQHF
cdr3_nt: TGTGCCAGCAGCCAAACTACCGGGACAGGGGACCCGTGCAATCAGCCCCAGCATTTT

v_call: TRBV6-6
j_call: TRBJ1-2
d_call: .
clone_size: .
cdr3_aa: CASSYVGGGDNYGYTF
cdr3_nt: TGTGCCAGCAGTTACGTGGGCGGGGGAGATAACTATGGCTACACCTTC